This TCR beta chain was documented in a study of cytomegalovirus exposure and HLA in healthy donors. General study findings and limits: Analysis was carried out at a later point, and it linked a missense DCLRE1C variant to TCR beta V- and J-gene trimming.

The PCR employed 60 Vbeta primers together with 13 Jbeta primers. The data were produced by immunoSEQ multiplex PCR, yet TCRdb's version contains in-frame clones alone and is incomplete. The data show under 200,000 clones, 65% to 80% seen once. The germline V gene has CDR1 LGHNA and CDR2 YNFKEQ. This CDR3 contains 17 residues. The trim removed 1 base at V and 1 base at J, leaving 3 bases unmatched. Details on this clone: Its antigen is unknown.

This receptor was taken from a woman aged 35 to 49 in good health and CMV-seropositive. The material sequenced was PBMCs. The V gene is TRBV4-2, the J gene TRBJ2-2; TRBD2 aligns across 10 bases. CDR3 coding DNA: TGTGCCAGCAGCCAAGGGGTAGCGGGGGGGAACACCGGGGAGCTGTTTTTT. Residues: CASSQGVAGGNTGELFF.